The 27 T cell receptor beta chains listed next were all sequenced from one sample in a study of blood T cell repertoires in COVID-19. TCRdb's copy holds only in-frame clones and misses some; the assay was immunoSEQ multiplex PCR. The sample has roughly 290,000 clones; approximately 84% are singletons. The specimen was peripheral blood. The receptor source for this set is a person aged 65-85 years with COVID-19, enrolled during active disease.

This clone was detected only once. The chain uses TRBV27 and TRBJ1-4; no firm D call. Trimming left V 8 bases short and J 0 bases short, with 10 bases between. The V gene's germline CDR1 is MNHEY and CDR2 SMNVEV (reference sequence). The CDR3 extends over 14 amino acids. The CDR3 DNA sequence: TGTGCCAGCGGCAGGCCTGCAACTAATGAAAAACTGTTTTTT. This translates into CASGRPATNEKLFF.

This clone was found once. The chain uses TRBV27 and TRBJ2-1; D is perhaps TRBD2 (5 bases). CDR1 is MNHEY, CDR2 SMNVEV, per germline (reference sequence). The CDR3 contains 16 residues. V was cut by 4 bases and J by 0 bases, with 13 bases left in between. CDR3 residues: CASSWLARSSYNEQFF. CDR3 coding DNA: TGTGCCAGCAGTTGGCTAGCTCGGAGCTCCTACAATGAGCAGTTCTTC.

The CDR3: CASSQGLASYEQYF. The CDR3 DNA is TGTGCCAGCAGCCAGGGACTAGCCTCCTACGAGCAGTACTTC. The chain links TRBV2 to TRBJ2-7; 9 bases are shared with TRBD2. This CDR3 spans 14 amino acids. The V segment lost 6 bases and the J segment 0 bases; nucleotides outside the gene matches: 3. The germline V gene encodes CDR1 SNHLY and CDR2 FYNNEI.

The rearrangement uses TRBV7-8 and TRBJ2-1, with TRBD2 identical over 14 bases. The CDR3 consists of 15 residues. Germline values: CDR1 SGHVS, CDR2 FQNEAQ. Trimming removed 5 bases from V and 7 bases from J; junction bases left unmatched: 4. CDR3 protein: CASSATSGGANEQFF. CDR3 DNA: TGTGCCAGCAGCGCGACTAGCGGGGGGGCAAATGAGCAGTTCTTC.

V and J are TRBV20-1 and TRBJ2-1; 7 nucleotides match TRBD1. V was pared by 6 bases and J by 3 bases, with 8 bases of the junction left unmatched. From germline, CDR1 is DFQATT and CDR2 SNEGSKA (reference sequence). The CDR3 has 14 amino acids. For the CDR3, the DNA is TGCAGTGCAAGTAGGGACAGTAGCTACAATGAGCAGTTCTTC. Protein sequence: CSASRDSSYNEQFF.

This chain connects TRBV5-1 to TRBJ2-1; 11 bases map to TRBD2. Trimming took 2 bases from V and 7 from J; bases not matched to a gene: 8. Germline CDR1 is SGHRS and CDR2 is YFSETQ. The CDR3 is 16 residues long. The CDR3: CASSFLAGGLGNEQFF. CDR3 DNA: TGCGCCAGCAGCTTCCTAGCGGGGGGCCTCGGTAATGAGCAGTTCTTC.

The V gene is TRBV2, the J gene TRBJ1-1; the D is unclear. CDR1 and CDR2 (germline): SNHLY, FYNNEI. The CDR3 runs 11 residues. V was cut by 2 bases and J by 8 bases, with 6 bases left in between. The CDR3 coding sequence is TGTGCCAGCAGTGAAATTATCGAAGCTTTCTTT. As protein: CASSEIIEAFF.

The chain joins TRBV29-1 to TRBJ1-5; TRBD1 is a possible D gene (6 bases). CDR3 length: 16 residues. The V end lost 5 bases, the J end lost 1 base, and 18 bases lay between the germline ends. Germline assignment: CDR1 SQVTM and CDR2 ANQGSEA. CDR3 region: CSVTFRDNLSNQPQHF. CDR3 nucleotide sequence: TGCAGCGTTACCTTTCGGGACAACTTAAGCAATCAGCCCCAGCATTTT. Looking up the rest from reference TRBV29-1 and TRBJ1-5 gives the full variable domain: SAVISQKPSRDICQRGTSLTIQCQVDSQVTMMFWYRQQPGQSLTLIATANQGSEATYESGFVIDKFPISRPNLTFSTLTVSNMSPEDSSIYLCSVTFRDNLSNQPQHFGDGTRLSIL.

This chain uses TRBV7-8 with TRBJ2-1; 8 bases agree with TRBD1. This CDR3 region has 15 residues. V lost 5 bases to trimming and J lost 0 bases; unmatched junction nucleotides: 3. From germline, CDR1 is SGHVS and CDR2 FQNEAQ. CDR3 in amino acids: CASSTQGGSYNEQFF. The DNA for the CDR3 is TGTGCCAGCAGCACACAGGGGGGCTCCTACAATGAGCAGTTCTTC.

The CDR3 spells CASSLTGGNNYGYTF. The CDR3, as DNA: TGTGCCAGCAGCCTCACAGGGGGGAATAACTATGGCTACACCTTC. This sequence joins TRBV6-5 and TRBJ1-2; TRBD1 matches 8 bases. Germline assignment: CDR1 MNHEY and CDR2 SVGAGI. V was clipped by 6 bases and J by 1 base; unmatched bases: 7. CDR3 length: 15 amino acids.

This clone occurred a few times. CDR3 residues: CASSQTGASYEQYF. DNA for the CDR3: TGTGCCAGCTCTCAGACAGGGGCTTCCTACGAGCAGTACTTC. The V and J genes are TRBV28 and TRBJ2-7; 8 nucleotides agree with TRBD1. The CDR3 is made up of 14 amino acids. Germline lookup yields CDR1 MDHEN and CDR2 SYDVKM. V lost 8 bases, J lost 1 base, and 7 bases stayed unmatched.

The V call is TRBV19, the J call TRBJ1-5, with TRBD1 matching over 8 bases. Germline CDR1 reads LNHDA; CDR2 reads SQIVND (reference sequence). Trimming removed 8 bases from V and 5 bases from J; junction bases left unmatched: 8. This CDR3 contains 14 residues. CDR3: CASVGAGGDQPQHF. The DNA of the CDR3 is TGTGCCAGTGTCGGGGCAGGGGGCGATCAGCCCCAGCATTTT.

This rearrangement joins TRBV5-8 to TRBJ1-1; D is uncertain. Germline assignment: CDR1 SGHTS and CDR2 YDEGEE. The CDR3 consists of 15 residues. V was shortened by 3 bases and J by 4 bases, with 16 bases between the two germline ends. Here the CDR3 DNA reads TGTGCCAGCAGCTCGGGAAGGATGGGGAGCACTGAAGCTTTCTTT. This sequence encodes CASSSGRMGSTEAFF. The full variable domain, with the rest looked up from reference TRBV5-8 and TRBJ1-1, is EAGVTQSPTHLIKTRGQQATLRCSPISGHTSVYWYQQALGLGLQFLLWYDEGEERNRGNFPPRFSGRQFPNYSSELNVNALELEDSALYLCASSSGRMGSTEAFFGQGTRLTVV.

The V gene is TRBV7-2, the J gene TRBJ2-2, with D uncertain. CDR3 size: 14 residues. The germline V gene has CDR1 SGHTA and CDR2 FQGNSA. Trimming removed 5 bases at V and 2 bases at J, with 9 bases between. This CDR3 reads CASSLDSNTGELFF. CDR3 nucleotide sequence: TGTGCCAGCAGCCTAGACTCAAACACCGGGGAGCTGTTTTTT.

The chain carries TRBV6-6 and TRBJ2-7, with 7 bases aligning to TRBD2. CDR1 and CDR2 from the germline V gene are MNHNY and SVGAGI (reference sequence). V lost 5 bases and J lost 3; bases outside the gene matches: 1. The CDR3 contains 12 residues. DNA of the CDR3: TGTGCCAGCAGTACGGGGGGCTACGAGCAGTACTTC. Residues: CASSTGGYEQYF.

V and J are TRBV19 and TRBJ1-5; D might be TRBD1 (6 bases). V was clipped by 11 bases and J by 5 bases, with 25 bases between them. CDR1 LNHDA and CDR2 SQIVND come from the germline V gene (reference sequence). CDR3 length equals 16 residues. In DNA, the CDR3 is TGTGCCGGAGGCCGAGGAACTGGACAGTCTCATCAGCCCCAGCATTTT. It codes for CAGGRGTGQSHQPQHF.

The gene calls are TRBV11-1 and TRBJ2-1; 9 nucleotides line up with TRBD1. V shed 5 bases and J 10 bases; nucleotides not matched to a gene: 12. This CDR3 has 15 residues. CDR1 and CDR2 (germline): SGHAT, FQDESV (reference sequence). CDR3 bases: TGTGCCAGCAGCGCCCCGGGACAGGGCTTCGGGGAGCAGTTCTTC. It specifies CASSAPGQGFGEQFF. The whole variable domain, remainder taken from reference TRBV11-1 and TRBJ2-1, is EAEVAQSPRYKITEKSQAVAFWCDPISGHATLYWYRQILGQGPELLVQFQDESVVDDSQLPKDRFSAERLKGVDSTLKIQPAELGDSAMYLCASSAPGQGFGEQFFGPGTRLTVL.

Written as DNA, the CDR3 is TGTGCCAGCAGCTTAGGTGGGGCAGGAGTATTGGATACGCAGTATTTT. Its protein product is CASSLGGAGVLDTQYF. V usage is TRBV11-3 and J usage is TRBJ2-3; D is perhaps TRBD1 (5 bases). This CDR3 has 16 residues. CDR1 and CDR2 (germline): SGHNT, YENEEA. The V end was cut by 1 base, the J end by 6 bases, with 17 bases between.

The rearrangement joins TRBV6-5 to TRBJ2-1; TRBD2 matches at 10 bases. Germline V gene sequence: CDR1 MNHEY, CDR2 SVGAGI. This CDR3 is 14 amino acids long. Losses at the gene ends were 5 bases for V and 8 bases for J; bases not matched to a gene: 6. The CDR3, as DNA: TGTGCCAGCAGTAGTAGCGGGGGGATCGATGAGCAGTTCTTC. This gives the protein CASSSSGGIDEQFF.

This chain's CDR3 is CASSQHLSAGGISGANVLTF. The CDR3 DNA sequence: TGTGCCAGCAGCCAACATCTCTCTGCGGGGGGGATCTCTGGGGCCAACGTCCTGACTTTC. The rearrangement joins TRBV4-2 to TRBJ2-6, with 9 bases that match TRBD2. In germline, CDR1 is LGHNA, CDR2 YNFKEQ. Germline trimming cut 2 bases from V and 0 bases from J; bases unmatched to any gene: 11. There are 20 residues in the CDR3.

The chain joins TRBV24-1 to TRBJ2-1; 11 nucleotides agree with TRBD2. The CDR3 sequence is 16 residues long. The V segment lost 3 bases and the J segment 6 bases; nucleotides outside the gene matches: 6. From germline, CDR1 is KGHDR and CDR2 SFDVKD. The CDR3: CATSDPVAGGRNEQFF. The DNA for the CDR3 is TGTGCCACCAGTGATCCCGTAGCGGGAGGGCGCAATGAGCAGTTCTTC.

This rearrangement joins TRBV7-3 to TRBJ2-2; the D is unclear. V was cut by 5 bases and J by 5 bases, with 6 bases left in between. The CDR3 totals 12 residues. Germline V gene data show CDR1 as SGHTA and CDR2 as FQGTGA. CDR3 sequence reads: CASSPPTGELFF. The CDR3 nucleotides read TGTGCCAGCAGCCCCCCGACCGGGGAGCTGTTTTTT.

The V call is TRBV7-2, the J call TRBJ2-1, with 7 bases identical to TRBD2. After removal of 1 base from V and 8 bases from J, the junction contained 11 bases not matched to a gene. The germline gives CDR1 SGHTA, CDR2 FQGNSA. This CDR3 region has 16 residues. The CDR3 nucleotides are TGTGCCAGCAGCTTAGTGGGGACTAAGACAATGGATGAGCAGTTCTTC. The encoded protein is CASSLVGTKTMDEQFF.

This chain links TRBV11-3 with TRBJ2-2, with D possibly TRBD1 on 6 matching bases. The V and J ends lost 2 bases and 6 bases respectively, with 16 bases between them. Looked up from germline, CDR1 is SGHNT and CDR2 is YENEEA. This CDR3 has 16 amino acids. CDR3 sequence reads: CASSLRTEPSPGELFF. As DNA, the CDR3 is TGTGCCAGCAGCTTACGGACAGAGCCAAGCCCCGGGGAGCTGTTTTTT.

This chain connects TRBV7-2 to TRBJ2-5; no firm D call. V was clipped by 0 bases and J by 5 bases, with 4 bases between them. CDR3 length equals 12 residues. The germline V gene has CDR1 SGHTA and CDR2 FQGNSA. The CDR3 DNA reads TGTGCCAGCAGCTTAGCGTCGGAGACCCAGTACTTC. Amino acid sequence: CASSLASETQYF.

The chain couples TRBV12-3 or TRBV12-4 to TRBJ1-2, with TRBD1 identical over 7 bases. The CDR3 runs 13 residues. V shed 6 bases and J 8 bases; nucleotides not matched to a gene: 9. The DNA of the CDR3 is TGTGCCAGCAGGCTGACAGGGAGAGGGGGCTACACCTTC. It specifies CASRLTGRGGYTF.

The rearrangement joins TRBV5-8 to TRBJ1-6; 7 bases map to TRBD1. Germline loops: CDR1 SGHTS, CDR2 YDEGEE. Trimming cost V 4 bases and J 5 bases; bases outside gene matches: 3. The length of the CDR3 is 14 residues. The DNA of the CDR3 is TGTGCCAGCAGCGGGACAGCGAATAATTCACCCCTCCACTTT. This gives the protein CASSGTANNSPLHF.